The subject of this entry is one TCR beta chain. Its antigen is unidentified. Mismatch with germline at one junction end may stem from a read error. Looked up from germline, CDR1 is SQVTM and CDR2 is ANQGSEA. The CDR3 length is 12 residues. The method was immunoSEQ multiplex PCR; TCRdb's version includes in-frame clones alone and lacks a portion of them. Of under 60,000 clones in the sample, almost 90% are singletons; the top ten hold 4.5% to 6%. These data originate in a study of OX40 agonist ivuxolimab in advanced cancers. About the research overall: A male proportion of about 86% was recorded, with mean age roughly 60 years and range about 23 to 90. Antecedent anti-PD-1, anti-PD-L1 or anti-CTLA-4 therapy was permissible, with roughly 36% having received some.

Study-level findings and limits: At 0.1 to 3.0 mg/kg, CD4+ and CD8+ blood T cells expanded clonally by week 6.

The receptor was derived from an adult with an advanced solid tumor such as melanoma, head and neck, liver or kidney cancer. The specimen was CD4+ or CD8+ T cells sorted from blood, collected in a trial of the OX40 agonist ivuxolimab. The chain is built from TRBV29-1 and TRBJ1-1; no clear D. In DNA form, the CDR3 reads TGCAGCGTTGAACCCGGGAACGCTGAAGCTTTCTTT. Protein: CSVEPGNAEAFF.